Presented here are 26 T cell receptor beta chains from one specimen sequenced in a study of technical replicates of blood from a handful of donors. Using immunoSEQ multiplex PCR, the repertoire was profiled, and TCRdb retains in-frame clones only, with some absent. The sample carries about 69,000 clones, over 80% recorded once. The sequenced sample was PBMCs. These receptors were taken from a human donor in good health. Some clones in this sample may be carry-over from other donors' samples.

The genes are TRBV27 and TRBJ2-7, with 11 bases lining up with TRBD1. With 4 bases clipped from V and 4 bases from J, the junction kept 6 bases outside the gene matches. The germline V gene has CDR1 MNHEY and CDR2 SMNVEV (reference sequence). CDR3 length: 15 amino acids. The CDR3 spells CASSSGQGEDYEQYF. The CDR3 region has the DNA TGTGCCAGCAGTTCGGGACAGGGGGAGGATTACGAGCAGTACTTC.

V is TRBV7-9 and J is TRBJ2-1; D is unclear. This CDR3 contains 15 residues. V was clipped by 5 bases and J by 6 bases, with 17 bases between them. Per the germline V gene, CDR1 is SEHNR and CDR2 is FQNEAQ (reference sequence). CDR3 protein: CASSLLGPFPNEQFF. The DNA for the CDR3 is TGTGCCAGCAGCCTCCTTGGCCCGTTTCCCAATGAGCAGTTCTTC.

The V call is TRBV7-2, the J call TRBJ1-3; possibly TRBD1 for D (5 bases). Trimming pared 2 bases from V and 0 bases from J, leaving 8 bases between. CDR3 length: 15 residues. The germline CDR1 and CDR2 sequences are SGHTA and FQGNSA. The DNA for the CDR3 is TGTGCCAGCAGCTTACTAGGGGTCTCTGGAAACACCATATATTTT. The encoded protein is CASSLLGVSGNTIYF.

This clone was counted a few times. Here the CDR3 reads CASSPGRGARRSEAFF. The CDR3 nucleotides read TGTGCCAGTAGTCCTGGGCGTGGGGCGCGTCGATCTGAAGCTTTCTTT. The chain has TRBV19 and TRBJ1-1; D may be TRBD1 (5 bases). Between the trimmed V and J ends, which lost 5 bases and 6 bases, there was a span of 22 bases. Germline V lookup: CDR1 LNHDA, CDR2 SQIVND (reference sequence). The CDR3 consists of 16 residues.

With respect to this clone: The sample holds other DNA sequences that translate to the same CDR3. CDR3 coding DNA: TGTGCCAGCAGCTCCCGGTTGATGGGAGGTTCCGGGGAGCTGTTTTTT. It yields the protein CASSSRLMGGSGELFF. This rearrangement joins TRBV7-9 to TRBJ2-2; tentative D call: TRBD2 (6 bases). The CDR3 contains 16 residues. V dropped 4 bases and J dropped 6 bases, with 18 bases sitting between them. Looked up from germline, CDR1 is SEHNR and CDR2 is FQNEAQ (reference sequence).

This chain joins TRBV4-2 and TRBJ2-7; 7 bases map to TRBD2. Trimming cost V 0 bases and J 4 bases; bases outside gene matches: 6. CDR1 is LGHNA and CDR2 is YNFKEQ in the germline V gene. The CDR3 contains 15 residues. The CDR3 sequence: CASSQDRASGYEQYF. The CDR3 nucleotides read TGTGCCAGCAGCCAAGATCGGGCTAGCGGTTACGAGCAGTACTTC.

The chain is built from TRBV6-6 and TRBJ2-3, with D tentatively TRBD1 (5 bases). V was pared by 6 bases and J by 13 bases, with 14 bases between. The CDR3 spans 11 residues. Germline-derived CDR1 and CDR2 are MNHNY and SVGAGI (reference sequence). CDR3 protein: CASRTGPREYF. CDR3 DNA: TGTGCCAGCAGGACCGGGCCCAGGGAGTATTTT.

J is TRBJ2-5 and V is TRBV9; 10 bases match TRBD2. The CDR3 sequence is 16 residues long. The V gene end was trimmed by 1 base and the J gene end by 5 bases; junction bases not matched to a gene: 8. From germline, CDR1 is SGDLS and CDR2 YYNGEE. DNA of the CDR3: TGTGCCAGCAGCGTATTGGCTAGCGGGAGAGGGGAGACCCAGTACTTC. This translates into CASSVLASGRGETQYF.

This rearrangement joins TRBV7-8 to TRBJ2-4, with 11 nucleotides matching TRBD2. The CDR3 has 19 residues. The germline CDR1 and CDR2 sequences are SGHVS and FQNEAQ. The V and J ends lost 5 bases and 0 bases, in that order; junction bases with no gene match: 12. CDR3 amino acids: CASSEWGSGGARAKNIQYF. In nucleotides, the CDR3 is TGTGCCAGCAGCGAATGGGGTAGCGGGGGGGCCCGAGCCAAAAACATTCAGTACTTC.

The CDR3 spells CASSPDSYQPQHF. The CDR3 region has the DNA TGTGCCAGCAGTCCCGACAGTTATCAGCCCCAGCATTTT. V gene TRBV7-2 combines with J gene TRBJ1-5; weak D call: TRBD1 (5 bases). Germline lookup yields CDR1 SGHTA and CDR2 FQGNSA. Trimming took off 6 bases at V and 5 bases at J, with 11 bases between the two ends. The CDR3 has 13 residues.

This chain links TRBV7-9 with TRBJ2-3; TRBD2 aligns across 11 bases. The CDR3 runs to 17 residues. After removal of 8 bases from V and 1 base from J, the junction contained 11 bases not matched to a gene. Germline CDR1 and CDR2: SEHNR and FQNEAQ (reference sequence). As DNA, the CDR3 is TGTGCCAGCCCCCCAGGGCTAGCGGGAGGAGGCACAGATACGCAGTATTTT. Encoded protein: CASPPGLAGGGTDTQYF. The full variable domain, its missing parts supplied by reference TRBV7-9 and TRBJ2-3, is DTGVSQNPRHKITKRGQNVTFRCDPISEHNRLYWYRQTLGQGPEFLTYFQNEAQLEKSRLLSDRFSAERPKGSFSTLEIQRTEQGDSAMYLCASPPGLAGGGTDTQYFGPGTRLTVL.

This clone was recorded once. This chain connects TRBV7-6 to TRBJ1-3; D not certain. Germline V lookup: CDR1 SGHVS, CDR2 FNYEAQ. CDR3 length: 15 amino acids. The germline V and J ends were trimmed by 5 bases and 0 bases, with 11 bases remaining between them. For the CDR3, the DNA is TGTGCCAGCAGCCCGGGTTCTGCCTCTGGAAACACCATATATTTT. Translation gives CASSPGSASGNTIYF.

The chain recombines TRBV5-1 with TRBJ1-2; D is possibly TRBD1 (6 bases). V dropped 4 bases and J dropped 0 bases, with 13 bases sitting between them. Germline V gene lookup returns CDR1 SGHRS and CDR2 YFSETQ. The CDR3 covers 15 residues. CDR3: CASSPRTVTNYGYTF. The CDR3 nucleotides read TGCGCCAGCAGCCCCAGGACAGTAACTAACTATGGCTACACCTTC.

The rearrangement links TRBV4-1 to TRBJ1-5; perhaps TRBD1 as D (6 bases). The germline V and J ends were trimmed by 3 bases and 9 bases, with 21 bases remaining between them. CDR1 MGHRA and CDR2 YSYEKL come from the germline V gene. The CDR3 is made up of 16 amino acids. The CDR3 here is CASSQYSGEGEAPQHF. For the CDR3, the DNA is TGCGCCAGCAGCCAGTATTCAGGGGAGGGAGAGGCGCCCCAGCATTTT.

The chain recombines TRBV7-6 with TRBJ2-5; TRBD2 matches at 7 bases. The CDR3 runs 14 residues. V dropped 1 base and J dropped 5; count of bases not matched to a gene: 4. Germline CDR1 is SGHVS and CDR2 is FNYEAQ. CDR3: CASSLEGSGETQYF. Written as DNA, the CDR3 is TGTGCCAGCAGCTTAGAAGGTAGCGGGGAGACCCAGTACTTC.

The rearrangement joins TRBV7-2 to TRBJ1-3, with D uncertain. V gave up 1 base and J gave up 2 bases, with 12 bases separating them. The CDR3 length is 16 residues. Germline V gene sequence: CDR1 SGHTA, CDR2 FQGNSA. This CDR3 reads CASSLGIGAAGNTIYF. In DNA form, the CDR3 reads TGTGCCAGCAGCTTAGGGATCGGAGCCGCTGGAAACACCATATATTTT.

J is TRBJ1-1 and V is TRBV7-9; 8 bases fit TRBD1. This CDR3 contains 16 residues. Losses at the gene ends were 4 bases for V and 4 bases for J; bases not matched to a gene: 11. CDR1 SEHNR and CDR2 FQNEAQ come from the germline V gene (reference sequence). The CDR3 DNA is TGTGCCAGCAGCTCCCCAGGGGGCGAGATGGGCACTGAAGCTTTCTTT. This codes for CASSSPGGEMGTEAFF.

The CDR3 region is CASRMGSNSGNTIYF. The CDR3 DNA reads as TGTGCCAGTAGAATGGGGAGTAACTCTGGAAACACCATATATTTT. V is TRBV19 and J is TRBJ1-3; D remains unclear. Germline CDR1 LNHDA, CDR2 SQIVND (reference sequence). Trimming removed 6 bases at V and 0 bases at J, with 12 bases between. The CDR3 contains 15 residues.

This clone has only one observation. The chain has TRBV6-5 and TRBJ2-3; no reliable D call. The CDR3 has 15 amino acids. Germline V gene data show CDR1 as MNHEY and CDR2 as SVGAGI. Between the trimmed V and J ends, which lost 3 bases and 2 bases, there was a span of 12 bases. CDR3 sequence reads: CASSYSNRNTDTQYF. Here the CDR3 DNA reads TGTGCCAGCAGTTATTCTAACCGAAACACAGATACGCAGTATTTT.

CDR3 amino acids: CASSLGGASRPYEQYF. Written as DNA, the CDR3 is TGTGCCAGTAGTCTGGGAGGGGCTAGCCGGCCCTACGAGCAGTACTTC. The chain recombines TRBV19 with TRBJ2-7; TRBD2 matches 7 bases. The CDR3 loop spans 16 amino acids. Germline lookup yields CDR1 LNHDA and CDR2 SQIVND (reference sequence). The junction had 12 bases not matched to a gene; V was cut back by 5 bases and J by 2 bases. Full variable domain (missing parts from reference TRBV19 and TRBJ2-7): DGGITQSPKYLFRKEGQNVTLSCEQNLNHDAMYWYRQDPGQGLRLIYYSQIVNDFQKGDIAEGYSVSREKKESFPLTVTSAQKNPTAFYLCASSLGGASRPYEQYFGPGTRLTVT.

CDR3 bases: TGTGCCAGCTCATCCGGGACAGGGGGAGTCGGGGGCCAAGAGACCCAGTACTTC. Translating gives CASSSGTGGVGGQETQYF. The chain uses TRBV18 and TRBJ2-5; 11 bases line up with TRBD1. The trim removed 5 bases at V and 1 base at J, leaving 12 bases unmatched. In germline, CDR1 is KGHSH, CDR2 LQKENI. This CDR3 is 18 amino acids long. Full variable domain (remainder filled in from reference TRBV18 and TRBJ2-5): NAGVMQNPRHLVRRRGQEARLRCSPMKGHSHVYWYRQLPEEGLKFMVYLQKENIIDESGMPKERFSAEFPKEGPSILRIQQVVRGDSAAYFCASSSGTGGVGGQETQYFGPGTRLLVL.

This chain links TRBV5-4 with TRBJ1-1; 9 bases map to TRBD1. CDR1 and CDR2 (germline): SGHNT, YYREEE (reference sequence). The CDR3 loop spans 14 amino acids. With 4 bases clipped from V and 2 bases from J, the junction kept 3 bases outside the gene matches. For the CDR3, the DNA is TGTGCCAGCAGCAAGGACAGGGGAAACACTGAAGCTTTCTTT. The encoded protein is CASSKDRGNTEAFF.

The genes are TRBV10-3 and TRBJ1-2, with 7 bases matching TRBD1. Trimming removed 6 bases from V and 6 bases from J; junction bases left unmatched: 16. CDR1 and CDR2 (germline): ENHRY, SYGVKD. CDR3 length: 16 amino acids. Here the CDR3 DNA reads TGTGCCATCAGCAGACCGATGCCGGCCACAGGGGATGGCTACACCTTC. Translation: CAISRPMPATGDGYTF.

The chain couples TRBV5-4 to TRBJ2-7, with D perhaps matching TRBD2 (6 bases). Trimming took 5 bases from V and 1 from J, leaving 16 bases between them. The CDR3 has 15 amino acids. Germline V gives CDR1 SGHNT, CDR2 YYREEE (reference sequence). In nucleotides, the CDR3 is TGTGCCAGCAGTTCACGGGACTCTCTTTCCTACGAGCAGTACTTC. Translated: CASSSRDSLSYEQYF.

The chain uses TRBV7-9 and TRBJ1-3, with a weak D call TRBD1 (5 bases). The CDR3 consists of 16 residues. Germline assignment: CDR1 SEHNR and CDR2 FQNEAQ (reference sequence). The germline V and J ends were trimmed by 2 bases and 1 base, with 12 bases remaining between them. The CDR3 is CASSLKGEVSGNTIYF. Here the CDR3 DNA reads TGTGCCAGCAGCTTAAAAGGGGAGGTTTCTGGAAACACCATATATTTT.

This chain connects TRBV18 to TRBJ2-5, with TRBD2 matching 8 bases. This CDR3 comprises 13 residues. The V gene's germline CDR1 is KGHSH and CDR2 LQKENI. J lost 4 bases, V lost 3 bases, and 1 base had no gene match. The CDR3 nucleotides read TGTGCCAGCTCACCTGGACTAGCAGAGACCCAGTACTTC. This gives the protein CASSPGLAETQYF.